This TCR beta chain was documented in a study of vaccination and CD4 T cells after COVID-19. Study summary: Following dose two, a median around 69 days (range 14 to 241) passed before post-vaccine samples were taken.

A remark on this clonotype: Antigen: not known.

General study findings and limits: Convalescent patients displayed spike mono-reactivity in 304 of 307 vaccine-specific clones. Of the reactive clones in convalescent patients, a median approximately 86% showed up only post-vaccination.

Treatment meaning: approximately 11-day PBMC culture with coronavirus spike peptide pools or control peptides (ViraFEST assay). Negative selection recovered the CD4+ T cells once they had spent nine to ten days in culture. The Oncomine TCR Beta short-read assay sequenced DNA from cultured CD4+ T cells. MiXCR, applied by TCRdb to the PCR reads, yields one record per CDR3 protein. Of 10,000 or so distinct CDR3 sequences in the sample, over 25% were seen once. This receptor was identified in a human donor who had recovered from COVID-19. This specimen consisted of CD4+ T cells from blood, cultured in vitro, obtained after SARS-CoV-2 vaccination.

The CDR3: CASSQDFRLAGDNEQFF. The CDR3 nucleotides read TGTGCCAGCAGCCAAGATTTTCGACTAGCGGGGGACAATGAGCAGTTCTTC. The chain is built from TRBV14 and TRBJ2-1; TRBD2 aligns across 12 bases. Germline assignment: CDR1 SGHDN and CDR2 FVKESK. V trimming: 0 bases; J trimming: 5 bases; junction bases outside the gene matches: 5. This CDR3 comprises 17 residues.